This paragraph covers one TCR beta chain sequence. V shed 6 bases and J 0 bases; nucleotides not matched to a gene: 10. This CDR3 contains 17 residues. The V gene's germline CDR1 is MDHEN and CDR2 SYDVKM. In the authors' workflow: Amplifying reference gene primers gave estimates of nucleated cell counts. TCRdb's table, derived via immunoSEQ multiplex PCR, lists solely in-frame clones and lacks some. V and J calls plus clone size are reproduced from that table; the DNA served to infer D and trimming. There are about 120,000 clones in the sample; over 75% occur only once, and over 20% lies in the top ten. This sample is part of a study of blood T cell repertoires in COVID-19. Turning to the study itself: Whether acute or convalescent, the COVID-19 samples came from the United States, Italy and Spain. PBMCs, B-cell-depleted T cells, or T cells were the source of the cDNA or gDNA that made up the material.

V is TRBV28 and J is TRBJ2-3, with 9 bases lining up with TRBD2. The source is a woman at least 80 years old with acute or convalescent COVID-19. Material for sequencing was peripheral blood. Here the CDR3 DNA reads TGTGCCAGCAGCCGGCGGGGGGGAAGGAGCAGCACAGATACGCAGTATTTT. Translation gives CASSRRGGRSSTDTQYF.